This TCR beta chain emerged from a study of blood T cell repertoires in COVID-19. Study-wide background: The United States, Italy and Spain were the sources of the acute and convalescent COVID-19 samples. T cells, B-cell-depleted T cells, or PBMCs supplied cDNA or gDNA.

Original analysis: Amplified reference gene primers provided the basis for estimating nucleated cell counts. Repertoires were generated with immunoSEQ multiplex PCR, while TCRdb's copy carries only in-frame clones and drops some. From that table come the V and J calls and clone size; the DNA was used to work out D and trimming. The data contain 250,000 to 300,000 clones, approximately 85% of them seen just once; the ten biggest clones take up around 5.5%. Germline V gene data show CDR1 as MNHEY and CDR2 as SMNVEV (reference sequence). V was trimmed by 5 bases and J by 10 bases, leaving 21 bases between them. This CDR3 has 16 amino acids. This clone has at least ten counts.

This TCR came from a man aged 45 to 65 with active or convalescent COVID-19. Sequenced material: peripheral blood. J is TRBJ1-6 and V is TRBV27, with D perhaps TRBD1 (6 bases). CDR3 sequence: CASSSLGDNRFSPLHF. In DNA, the CDR3 is TGTGCCAGCAGTAGTCTAGGGGACAACAGATTCTCACCCCTCCACTTT.